The 2 T cell receptor beta chains below come from one sample, sequenced in a study of identical twins. TCRdb re-derived calls from the 5' RACE reads in MiXCR, one entry per CDR3 protein. This sample has about 530,000 distinct CDR3 sequences; roughly 15% occur once, and the top ten carry roughly 0.42%. Separately, the same data were catalogued under a study of yellow fever vaccine responses in identical twins.

Input material: CD4+ T cells sorted from blood. The source is a woman younger than 35 in good health.

CDR3 protein: CASSSGTGVSTGELFF. The CDR3 region has the DNA TGTGCCAGCAGTTCGGGGACAGGGGTTTCCACCGGGGAGCTGTTTTTT. This chain links TRBV6-5 with TRBJ2-2, with TRBD1 matching over 10 bases. This CDR3 comprises 16 residues. Germline V CDR1 and CDR2: MNHEY, SVGAGI. J lost 4 bases, V lost 4 bases, and 6 bases had no gene match.

In this sample, this clonotype turned up a few times. The rearrangement uses TRBV20-1 and TRBJ2-7, with D possibly TRBD1 on 7 matching bases. Trimming removed 3 bases from V and 2 bases from J, with 14 bases in between. The CDR3 runs to 14 residues. Germline V gives CDR1 DFQATT, CDR2 SNEGSKA (reference sequence). CDR3 sequence: CSASGAGGPYEQYV. The CDR3 coding sequence is TGCAGTGCTAGCGGCGCAGGGGGGCCCTACGAGCAGTACGTC.